Below, 17 T cell receptor beta chains from the same sample are listed, as sequenced in a study of B cell selection in AIRE deficiency. Method: immunoSEQ multiplex PCR; TCRdb's copy keeps in-frame clones and lacks some. The sample yields 20,000 to 30,000 clones, about nine tenths seen once. Regulatory T cells were sorted as CD4+CD25hiCD127low/negative cells. What was sequenced was CD4+CD25+ Tregs sorted from PBMCs. All receptors come from a human donor in good health.

The V call is TRBV10-1, the J call TRBJ2-5; 7 bases line up with TRBD2. The CDR3 length is 14 residues. In germline, CDR1 is WNHNN, CDR2 SYGVQD (reference sequence). Written as DNA, the CDR3 is TGCGCTACGCACAGCGGGGCATTGGGAGAGACCCAGTACTTC. As protein: CATHSGALGETQYF.

The chain has TRBV11-2 and TRBJ1-6; perhaps TRBD1 as D (6 bases). The CDR3 spans 16 residues. Germline CDR1 SGHAT, CDR2 FQNNGV. V was clipped by 1 base and J by 10 bases, with 17 bases between them. This CDR3 reads CASSLGARGYGSPLHF. In nucleotides, the CDR3 is TGTGCCAGCAGCTTAGGGGCCAGGGGTTACGGGTCACCCCTCCACTTT.

V and J are TRBV7-9 and TRBJ2-5, with D tentatively TRBD1 or TRBD2 (5 bases each). Germline lookup yields CDR1 SEHNR and CDR2 FQNEAQ (reference sequence). V was pared by 1 base and J by 5 bases, with 17 bases between. The CDR3 is 16 amino acids. CDR3 DNA sequence: TGTGCCAGCAGCTTAGGACCCCTCGGGGCCGGGGAGACCCAGTACTTC. It yields the protein CASSLGPLGAGETQYF. Complete variable domain (other parts from reference TRBV7-9 and TRBJ2-5): DTGVSQNPRHKITKRGQNVTFRCDPISEHNRLYWYRQTLGQGPEFLTYFQNEAQLEKSRLLSDRFSAERPKGSFSTLEIQRTEQGDSAMYLCASSLGPLGAGETQYFGPGTRLLVL.

The rearrangement uses TRBV19 and TRBJ2-5; D is unclear. The length of the CDR3 is 12 residues. V dropped 0 bases and J dropped 5 bases, with 4 bases sitting between them. Germline loops: CDR1 LNHDA, CDR2 SQIVND (reference sequence). The CDR3 spells CASSIDGETQYF. The CDR3 region has the DNA TGTGCCAGTAGTATAGATGGGGAGACCCAGTACTTC. Using reference TRBV19 and TRBJ2-5 for the parts outside the CDR3, the full variable domain is DGGITQSPKYLFRKEGQNVTLSCEQNLNHDAMYWYRQDPGQGLRLIYYSQIVNDFQKGDIAEGYSVSREKKESFPLTVTSAQKNPTAFYLCASSIDGETQYFGPGTRLLVL.

In its sample, this clone was seen once. The chain couples TRBV4-2 to TRBJ1-1; D uncertain. With 4 bases removed from V and 1 base from J, the gap between germline ends came to 10 bases. This CDR3 has 14 residues. The germline V gene encodes CDR1 LGHNA and CDR2 YNFKEQ. The CDR3 DNA reads TGTGCCAGCAGCCCGTTAATGGGGAACACTGAAGCTTTCTTT. It codes for CASSPLMGNTEAFF.

V gene TRBV6-5 combines with J gene TRBJ2-7, with 9 bases fitting TRBD2. Germline V lookup: CDR1 MNHEY, CDR2 SVGAGI. The J segment lost 2 bases and the V segment lost 0 bases, leaving 5 bases of the junction unmatched. This CDR3 region has 16 residues. The CDR3 loop reads CASSYSSGGPAYEQYF. In nucleotides, the CDR3 is TGTGCCAGCAGTTACTCGAGCGGGGGGCCCGCCTACGAGCAGTACTTC.

The V call is TRBV6-1, the J call TRBJ2-3; perhaps TRBD1 as D (6 bases). The V gene's germline CDR1 is MNHNS and CDR2 SASEGT. V was pared by 6 bases and J by 3 bases, with 13 bases between. CDR3 size: 14 residues. CDR3 DNA sequence: TGTGCCAGCAGCTATGGGGGCGGTACAGATACGCAGTATTTT. Translation gives CASSYGGGTDTQYF.

J is TRBJ1-5 and V is TRBV5-1; 7 bases are a match to TRBD1. Germline values: CDR1 SGHRS, CDR2 YFSETQ. The CDR3 contains 13 residues. V shed 4 bases, J shed 5 bases, and the junction held 3 bases outside the gene matches. The CDR3 is CASSITGDQPQHF. In nucleotides, the CDR3 is TGCGCCAGCAGCATCACAGGGGATCAGCCCCAGCATTTT.

The chain uses TRBV27 and TRBJ1-2, with 7 nucleotides matching TRBD1. The CDR3 is 14 residues long. Unmatched junction bases numbered 11, after V lost 6 bases and J lost 7 bases. Germline CDR1 reads MNHEY; CDR2 reads SMNVEV (reference sequence). CDR3 loop: CASSPSRGLGGYTF. CDR3 sequence (DNA): TGTGCCAGCAGCCCCTCGAGGGGGCTTGGTGGCTACACCTTC.

The J gene is TRBJ2-1, the V gene TRBV7-2, with 10 bases matching TRBD1. The CDR3 extends over 16 amino acids. J gave up 2 bases and V 5 bases, and 6 bases lay outside the gene matches. In germline, CDR1 is SGHTA, CDR2 FQGNSA. DNA for the CDR3: TGTGCCAGCAGCCTGAAGGACAGGGGGGCCTACAATGAGCAGTTCTTC. It specifies CASSLKDRGAYNEQFF.

The chain employs TRBV11-2 and TRBJ2-7; D is perhaps TRBD2 (7 bases). Trimming removed 0 bases at V and 2 bases at J, with 11 bases between. Germline V gene sequence: CDR1 SGHAT, CDR2 FQNNGV. The CDR3 loop spans 15 amino acids. CDR3 coding DNA: TGTGCCAGCAGCTTAGATCCGGGGGGCGCCTACGAGCAGTACTTC. It translates to CASSLDPGGAYEQYF.

The chain couples TRBV18 to TRBJ1-5, with D unresolved. CDR1 and CDR2 from the germline V gene are KGHSH and LQKENI. The CDR3 extends over 13 amino acids. V lost 5 bases and J lost 0, with 5 bases in between. CDR3 loop: CASSYNSNQPQHF. The CDR3 region has the DNA TGTGCCAGCTCATACAATAGCAATCAGCCCCAGCATTTT.

V gene TRBV5-1 combines with J gene TRBJ2-5; 10 bases agree with TRBD2. The CDR3 is 15 amino acids. Germline lookup yields CDR1 SGHRS and CDR2 YFSETQ. V shed 5 bases, J shed 2 bases, and the junction held 6 bases outside the gene matches. CDR3 sequence reads: CASRESGGAQETQYF. For the CDR3, the DNA is TGCGCCAGCAGGGAGAGCGGGGGGGCTCAAGAGACCCAGTACTTC. Full variable domain (rest looked up from reference TRBV5-1 and TRBJ2-5): KAGVTQTPRYLIKTRGQQVTLSCSPISGHRSVSWYQQTPGQGLQFLFEYFSETQRNKGNFPGRFSGRQFSNSRSEMNVSTLELGDSALYLCASRESGGAQETQYFGPGTRLLVL.

This chain uses TRBV10-3 with TRBJ1-1; no firm D call. This CDR3 is 12 amino acids long. Per the germline V gene, CDR1 is ENHRY and CDR2 is SYGVKD. The V gene lost 2 bases and the J gene lost 2 bases, with 3 bases spanning the gap. Written as DNA, the CDR3 is TGTGCCATCAGTGAGGTAAACACTGAAGCTTTCTTT. It yields the protein CAISEVNTEAFF.

The chain combines TRBV15 with TRBJ2-7; D possibly corresponds to TRBD1 (6 bases). This CDR3 region has 13 residues. V dropped 2 bases and J dropped 3 bases, with 8 bases sitting between them. Looked up from germline, CDR1 is LNHNV and CDR2 is YYDKDF (reference sequence). The CDR3 DNA reads as TGTGCCACCAGCAGACCGGACAGCTACGAGCAGTACTTC. Residues: CATSRPDSYEQYF.

The chain combines TRBV5-1 with TRBJ2-7; possible D gene TRBD1, 6 bases. The V end lost 2 bases, the J end lost 5 bases, and 11 bases lay between the germline ends. Germline CDR1 and CDR2: SGHRS and YFSETQ. The CDR3 totals 13 residues. The DNA for the CDR3 is TGCGCCAGCAGCTTCACAGGGTTGGACGAGCAGTACTTC. This translates into CASSFTGLDEQYF.

This rearrangement joins TRBV12-5 to TRBJ2-3; D is possibly TRBD2 (5 bases). The ends were cut back, 0 bases at V and 5 bases at J, with 21 bases in the middle. Germline assignment: CDR1 LGHNT and CDR2 FRNRAP. This CDR3 comprises 18 residues. DNA for the CDR3: TGTGCTAGTGGTTTGGTCCCGCGCCGAGGGTGGGTAGGAGATACGCAGTATTTT. Translation: CASGLVPRRGWVGDTQYF.